This T cell receptor beta chain was found in a study of blood T cell repertoires in COVID-19. Study as a whole: T cells, B-cell-depleted T cells, or PBMCs supplied cDNA or gDNA.

Original processing methods: Scientists estimated how many nucleated cells there were by amplifying reference gene primers. Assay: immunoSEQ multiplex PCR; the TCRdb copy retains only in-frame clones and omits some. That table supplies the V and J calls and clone size; D and trimming were determined from the DNA. This sample has 200,000 or so clones, with roughly 84% found just once. The TCR comes from a man between 40 and 49 years old with active or convalescent COVID-19. Sequencing input: peripheral blood.

Here the CDR3 reads CASSPRLDAGELFF. In DNA form, the CDR3 reads TGTGCCAGCAGCCCTCGACTAGACGCCGGGGAGCTGTTTTTT. The V gene is TRBV9, the J gene TRBJ2-2; tentative D call: TRBD2 (6 bases). Germline values: CDR1 SGDLS, CDR2 YYNGEE. The CDR3 contains 14 residues. Trimming cost V 4 bases and J 6 bases, with 13 bases left between them.